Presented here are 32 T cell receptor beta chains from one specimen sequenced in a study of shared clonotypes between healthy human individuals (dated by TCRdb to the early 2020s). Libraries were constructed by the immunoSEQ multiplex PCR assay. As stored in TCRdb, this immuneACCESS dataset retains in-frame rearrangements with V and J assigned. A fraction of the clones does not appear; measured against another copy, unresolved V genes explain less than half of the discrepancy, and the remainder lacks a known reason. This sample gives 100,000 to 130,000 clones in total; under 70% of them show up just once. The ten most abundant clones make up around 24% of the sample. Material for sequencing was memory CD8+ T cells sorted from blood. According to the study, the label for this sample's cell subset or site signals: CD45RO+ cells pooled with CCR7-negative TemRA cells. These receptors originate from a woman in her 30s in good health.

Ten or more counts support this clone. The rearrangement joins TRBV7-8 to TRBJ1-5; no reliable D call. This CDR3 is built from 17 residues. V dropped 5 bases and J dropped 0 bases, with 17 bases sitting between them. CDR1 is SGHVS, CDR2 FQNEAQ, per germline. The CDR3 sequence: CASSQGEVDYSNQPQHF. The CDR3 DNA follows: TGTGCCAGCAGCCAAGGAGAGGTTGATTATAGCAATCAGCCCCAGCATTTT.

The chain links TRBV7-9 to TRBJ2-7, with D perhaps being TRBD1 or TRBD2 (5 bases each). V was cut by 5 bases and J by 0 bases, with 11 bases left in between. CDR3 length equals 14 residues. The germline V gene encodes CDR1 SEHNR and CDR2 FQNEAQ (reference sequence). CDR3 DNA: TGTGCCAGCAGCGCTCCCGGGACCTCCTACGAGCAGTACTTC. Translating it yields CASSAPGTSYEQYF. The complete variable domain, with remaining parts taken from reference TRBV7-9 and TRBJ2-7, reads DTGVSQNPRHKITKRGQNVTFRCDPISEHNRLYWYRQTLGQGPEFLTYFQNEAQLEKSRLLSDRFSAERPKGSFSTLEIQRTEQGDSAMYLCASSAPGTSYEQYFGPGTRLTVT.

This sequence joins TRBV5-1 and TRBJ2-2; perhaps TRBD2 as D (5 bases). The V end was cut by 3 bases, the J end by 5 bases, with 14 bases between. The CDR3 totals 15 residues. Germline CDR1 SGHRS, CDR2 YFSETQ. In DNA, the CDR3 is TGCGCCAGCAGCTCCGGACTTCTTGAGACCGGGGAGCTGTTTTTT. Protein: CASSSGLLETGELFF.

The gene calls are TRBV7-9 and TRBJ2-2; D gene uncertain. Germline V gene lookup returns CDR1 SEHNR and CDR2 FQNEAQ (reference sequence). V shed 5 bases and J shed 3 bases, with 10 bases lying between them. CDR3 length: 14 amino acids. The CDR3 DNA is TGTGCCAGCAGCCCCCGCGCCTACACCGGGGAGCTGTTTTTT. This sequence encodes CASSPRAYTGELFF.

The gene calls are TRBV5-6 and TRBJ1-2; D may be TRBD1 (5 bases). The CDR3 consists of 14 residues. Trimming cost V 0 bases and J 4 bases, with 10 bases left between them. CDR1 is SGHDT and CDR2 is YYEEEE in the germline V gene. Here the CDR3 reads CASSLAGIRYGYTF. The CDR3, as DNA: TGTGCCAGCAGCTTGGCAGGGATTCGCTATGGCTACACCTTC.

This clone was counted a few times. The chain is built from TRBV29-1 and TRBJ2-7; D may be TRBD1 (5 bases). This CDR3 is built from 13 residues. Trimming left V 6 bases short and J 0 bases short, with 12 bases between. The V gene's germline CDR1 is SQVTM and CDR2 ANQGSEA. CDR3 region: CSVALDTSYEQYF. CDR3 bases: TGCAGCGTCGCCTTGGACACCTCCTACGAGCAGTACTTC.

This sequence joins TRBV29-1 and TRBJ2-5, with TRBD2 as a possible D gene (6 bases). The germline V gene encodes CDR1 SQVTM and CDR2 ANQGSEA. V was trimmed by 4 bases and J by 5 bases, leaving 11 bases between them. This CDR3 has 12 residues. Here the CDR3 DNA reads TGCAGCGTTGCGGGAGAGGGGGAGACCCAGTACTTC. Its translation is CSVAGEGETQYF. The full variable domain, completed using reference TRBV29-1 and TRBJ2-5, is SAVISQKPSRDICQRGTSLTIQCQVDSQVTMMFWYRQQPGQSLTLIATANQGSEATYESGFVIDKFPISRPNLTFSTLTVSNMSPEDSSIYLCSVAGEGETQYFGPGTRLLVL.

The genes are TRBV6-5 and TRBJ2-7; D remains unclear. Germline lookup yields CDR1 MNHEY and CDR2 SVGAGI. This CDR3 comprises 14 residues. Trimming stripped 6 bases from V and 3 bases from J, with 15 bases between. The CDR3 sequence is CASSVRVVSYEQYF. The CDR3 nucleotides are TGTGCCAGCAGCGTTCGGGTAGTGAGCTACGAGCAGTACTTC.

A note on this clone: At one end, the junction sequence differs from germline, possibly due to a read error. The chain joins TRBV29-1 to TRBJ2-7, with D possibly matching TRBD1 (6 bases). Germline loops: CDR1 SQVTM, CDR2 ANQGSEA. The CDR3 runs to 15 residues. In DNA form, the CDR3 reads TGCAGCGTTGATTCAGGGCAGGGGCTCTCCTACGAGCAGCACTTC. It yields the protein CSVDSGQGLSYEQHF.

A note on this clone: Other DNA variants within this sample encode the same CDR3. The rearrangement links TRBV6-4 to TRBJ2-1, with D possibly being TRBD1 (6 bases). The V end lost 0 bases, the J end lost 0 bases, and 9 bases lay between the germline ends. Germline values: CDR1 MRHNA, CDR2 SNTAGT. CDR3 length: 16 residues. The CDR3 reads CASSDSGGSSYNEQFF. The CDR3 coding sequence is TGTGCCAGCAGTGACTCAGGGGGTAGCTCCTACAATGAGCAGTTCTTC.

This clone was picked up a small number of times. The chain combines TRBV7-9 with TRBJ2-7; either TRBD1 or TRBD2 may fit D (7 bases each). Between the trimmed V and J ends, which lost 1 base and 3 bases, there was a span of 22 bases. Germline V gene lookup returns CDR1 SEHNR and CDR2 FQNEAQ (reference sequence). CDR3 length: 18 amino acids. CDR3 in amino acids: CASSLGNLGGTASYEQYF. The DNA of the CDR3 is TGTGCCAGCAGCTTAGGTAATCTGGGGGGGACAGCTAGCTACGAGCAGTACTTC.

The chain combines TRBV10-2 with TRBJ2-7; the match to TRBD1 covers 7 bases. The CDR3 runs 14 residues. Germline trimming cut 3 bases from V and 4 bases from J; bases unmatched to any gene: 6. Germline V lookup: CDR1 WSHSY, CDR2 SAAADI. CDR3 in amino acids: CASSDRRGFYEQYF. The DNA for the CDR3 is TGCGCCAGCAGTGACCGCAGGGGGTTTTACGAGCAGTACTTC.

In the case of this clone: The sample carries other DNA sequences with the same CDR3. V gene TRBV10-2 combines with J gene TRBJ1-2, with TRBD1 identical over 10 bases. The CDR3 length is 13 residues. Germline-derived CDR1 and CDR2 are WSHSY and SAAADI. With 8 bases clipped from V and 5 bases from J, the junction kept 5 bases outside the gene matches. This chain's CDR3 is CASSGTGDYGYTF. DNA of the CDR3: TGCGCCAGCTCCGGGACAGGGGATTATGGCTACACCTTC.

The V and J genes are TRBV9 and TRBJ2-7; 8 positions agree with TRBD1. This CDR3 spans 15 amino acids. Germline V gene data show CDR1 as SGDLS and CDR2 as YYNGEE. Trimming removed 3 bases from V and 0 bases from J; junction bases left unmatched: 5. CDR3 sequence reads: CASSASGQGSYEQYF. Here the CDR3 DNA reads TGTGCCAGCAGCGCATCCGGACAGGGCTCCTACGAGCAGTACTTC.

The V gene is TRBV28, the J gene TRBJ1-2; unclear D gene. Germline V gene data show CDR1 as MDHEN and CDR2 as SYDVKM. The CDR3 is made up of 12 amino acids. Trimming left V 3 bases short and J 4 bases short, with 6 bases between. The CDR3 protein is CASSFFSYGYTF. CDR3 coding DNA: TGTGCCAGCAGTTTTTTTAGCTATGGCTACACCTTC.

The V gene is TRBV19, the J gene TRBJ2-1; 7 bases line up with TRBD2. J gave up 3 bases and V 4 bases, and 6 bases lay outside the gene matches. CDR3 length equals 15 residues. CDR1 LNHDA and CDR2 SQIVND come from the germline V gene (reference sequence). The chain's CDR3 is CASSTPAGDYNEQFF. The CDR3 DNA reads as TGTGCCAGTAGTACGCCCGCGGGAGACTACAATGAGCAGTTCTTC.

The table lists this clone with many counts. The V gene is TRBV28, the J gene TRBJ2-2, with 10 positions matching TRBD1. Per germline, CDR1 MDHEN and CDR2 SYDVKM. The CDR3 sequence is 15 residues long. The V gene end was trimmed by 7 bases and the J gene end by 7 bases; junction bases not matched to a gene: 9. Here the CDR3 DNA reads TGTGCCAGCACCCCCGGGACAGGGGATGTCGGGGAGCTGTTTTTT. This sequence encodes CASTPGTGDVGELFF.

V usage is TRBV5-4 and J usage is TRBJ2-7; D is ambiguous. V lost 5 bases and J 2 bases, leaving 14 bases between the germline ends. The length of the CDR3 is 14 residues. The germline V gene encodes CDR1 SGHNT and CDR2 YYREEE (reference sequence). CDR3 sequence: CASSSADFTYEQYF. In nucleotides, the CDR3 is TGTGCCAGCAGTTCCGCAGACTTTACCTACGAGCAGTACTTC.

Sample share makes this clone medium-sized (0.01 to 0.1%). The CDR3 bases are TGTGCCAGCATAAAGGGAACCTACGAGCAGTACTTC. Protein: CASIKGTYEQYF. This chain links TRBV2 with TRBJ2-7; D uncertain. The CDR3 spans 12 residues. Trimming left V 7 bases short and J 2 bases short, with 9 bases between. CDR1 SNHLY and CDR2 FYNNEI come from the germline V gene.

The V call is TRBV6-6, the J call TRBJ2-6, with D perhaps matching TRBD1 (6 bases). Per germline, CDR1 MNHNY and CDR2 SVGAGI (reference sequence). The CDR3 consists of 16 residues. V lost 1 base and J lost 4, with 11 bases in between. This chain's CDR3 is CASSYLQGTGANVLTF. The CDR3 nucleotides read TGTGCCAGCAGTTACTTACAGGGAACCGGGGCCAACGTCCTGACTTTC.

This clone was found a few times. The DNA for the CDR3 is TGTGCCAGCTCACCACAGAGGAGGGAAGAGACCCAGTACTTC. It is translated as CASSPQRREETQYF. J is TRBJ2-5 and V is TRBV18, with D possibly TRBD2 on 6 matching bases. CDR1 KGHSH and CDR2 LQKENI come from the germline V gene. Trimming removed 1 base from V and 3 bases from J, with 9 bases in between. The CDR3 length is 14 residues.

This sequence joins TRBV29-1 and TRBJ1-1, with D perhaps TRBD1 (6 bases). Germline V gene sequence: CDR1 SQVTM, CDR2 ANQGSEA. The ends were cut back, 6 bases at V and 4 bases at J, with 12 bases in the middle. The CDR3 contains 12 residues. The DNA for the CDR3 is TGCAGCGTAGGACAGAGGACCACTGAAGCTTTCTTT. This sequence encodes CSVGQRTTEAFF.

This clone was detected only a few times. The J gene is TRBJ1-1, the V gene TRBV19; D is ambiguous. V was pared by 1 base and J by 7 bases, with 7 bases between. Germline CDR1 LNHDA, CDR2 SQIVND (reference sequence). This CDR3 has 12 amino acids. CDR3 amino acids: CASSIGRLEAFF. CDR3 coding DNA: TGTGCCAGTAGTATAGGCCGTCTTGAAGCTTTCTTT.

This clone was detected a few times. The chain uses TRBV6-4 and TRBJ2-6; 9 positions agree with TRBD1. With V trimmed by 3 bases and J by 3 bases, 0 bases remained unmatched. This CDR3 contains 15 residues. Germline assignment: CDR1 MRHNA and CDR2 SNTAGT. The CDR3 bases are TGTGCCAGCAGTGAGGACAGGGGTGGGGCCAACGTCCTGACTTTC. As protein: CASSEDRGGANVLTF.

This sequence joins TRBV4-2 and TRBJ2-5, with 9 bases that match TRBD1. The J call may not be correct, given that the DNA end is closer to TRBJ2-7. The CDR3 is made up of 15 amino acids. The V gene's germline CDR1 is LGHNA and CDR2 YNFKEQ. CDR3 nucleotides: TGTGCCAGCAGCCAAGAGGACAGGGGATCCTACGAGCAGTACTTC. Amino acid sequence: CASSQEDRGSYEQYF.

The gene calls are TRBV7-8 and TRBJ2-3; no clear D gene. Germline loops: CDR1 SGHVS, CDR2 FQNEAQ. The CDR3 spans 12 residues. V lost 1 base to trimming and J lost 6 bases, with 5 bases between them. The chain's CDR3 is CASSLGWDTQYF. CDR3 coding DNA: TGTGCCAGCAGCTTAGGCTGGGATACGCAGTATTTT.

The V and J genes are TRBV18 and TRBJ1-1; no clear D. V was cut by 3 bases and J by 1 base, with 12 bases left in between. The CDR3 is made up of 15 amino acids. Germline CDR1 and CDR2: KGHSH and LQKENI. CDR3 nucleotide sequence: TGTGCCAGCTCACCCATGGCGGCCCCGAACACTGAAGCTTTCTTT. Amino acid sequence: CASSPMAAPNTEAFF.

CDR3 coding DNA: TGCGCCAGCAGCTTCCAATCTGGGGCCAACGTCCTGACTTTC. As protein: CASSFQSGANVLTF. V and J are TRBV5-1 and TRBJ2-6; D not resolved. Looked up from germline, CDR1 is SGHRS and CDR2 is YFSETQ. Trimming took 2 bases from V and 1 from J, leaving 4 bases between them. The CDR3 loop spans 14 amino acids. Together with reference TRBV5-1 and TRBJ2-6, the CDR3 gives the full variable domain: KAGVTQTPRYLIKTRGQQVTLSCSPISGHRSVSWYQQTPGQGLQFLFEYFSETQRNKGNFPGRFSGRQFSNSRSEMNVSTLELGDSALYLCASSFQSGANVLTFGAGSRLTVL.

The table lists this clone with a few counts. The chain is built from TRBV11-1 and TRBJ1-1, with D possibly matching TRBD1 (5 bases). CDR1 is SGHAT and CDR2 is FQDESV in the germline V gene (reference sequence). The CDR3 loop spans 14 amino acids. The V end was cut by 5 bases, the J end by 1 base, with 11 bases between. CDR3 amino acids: CASSASTENTEAFF. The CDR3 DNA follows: TGTGCCAGCAGCGCCTCGACAGAGAACACTGAAGCTTTCTTT. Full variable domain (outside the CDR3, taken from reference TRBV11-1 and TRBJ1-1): EAEVAQSPRYKITEKSQAVAFWCDPISGHATLYWYRQILGQGPELLVQFQDESVVDDSQLPKDRFSAERLKGVDSTLKIQPAELGDSAMYLCASSASTENTEAFFGQGTRLTVV.

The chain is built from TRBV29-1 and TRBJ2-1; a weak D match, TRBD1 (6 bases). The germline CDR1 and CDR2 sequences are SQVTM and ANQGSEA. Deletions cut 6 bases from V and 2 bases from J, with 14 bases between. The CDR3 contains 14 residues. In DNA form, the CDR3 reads TGCAGCGTCCAAGGACAGAATACCTACAATGAGCAGTTCTTC. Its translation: CSVQGQNTYNEQFF.

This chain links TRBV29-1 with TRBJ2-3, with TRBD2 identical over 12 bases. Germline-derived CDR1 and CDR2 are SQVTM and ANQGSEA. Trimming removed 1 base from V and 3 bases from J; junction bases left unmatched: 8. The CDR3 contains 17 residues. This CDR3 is CSVEGHRLAGVTDTQYF. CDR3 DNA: TGCAGCGTTGAAGGGCACCGACTAGCGGGAGTAACAGATACGCAGTATTTT.

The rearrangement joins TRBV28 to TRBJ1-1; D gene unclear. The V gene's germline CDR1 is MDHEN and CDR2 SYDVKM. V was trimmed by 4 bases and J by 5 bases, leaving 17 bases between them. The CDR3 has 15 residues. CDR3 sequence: CASSSPVEGRTEAFF. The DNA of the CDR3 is TGTGCCAGCAGTTCACCCGTGGAGGGAAGGACTGAAGCTTTCTTT.